Listed here is a single T cell receptor (beta chain). Its antigen is not known. The data derive from a study of graft-versus-host responses after intestinal transplantation. Assay used: immunoSEQ multiplex PCR; TCRdb lists only in-frame clones, some missing. The table includes around 50,000 clones, around 90% detected once. The CDR3 consists of 16 residues. The V end was cut by 6 bases, the J end by 7 bases, with 21 bases between. Germline CDR1 LNHDA, CDR2 SQIVND (reference sequence). The source material was unstimulated CD4+ T cells sorted from spleen or lymph node cells, sampled before transplant. The sequence was collected from a human donor who was the organ donor for an intestinal transplant. The chain has TRBV19 and TRBJ1-4; no clear D gene. CDR3 protein: CASSLEEVGNREKLFF. For the CDR3, the DNA is TGTGCCAGTAGCCTGGAGGAGGTTGGGAATCGTGAAAAACTGTTTTTT.